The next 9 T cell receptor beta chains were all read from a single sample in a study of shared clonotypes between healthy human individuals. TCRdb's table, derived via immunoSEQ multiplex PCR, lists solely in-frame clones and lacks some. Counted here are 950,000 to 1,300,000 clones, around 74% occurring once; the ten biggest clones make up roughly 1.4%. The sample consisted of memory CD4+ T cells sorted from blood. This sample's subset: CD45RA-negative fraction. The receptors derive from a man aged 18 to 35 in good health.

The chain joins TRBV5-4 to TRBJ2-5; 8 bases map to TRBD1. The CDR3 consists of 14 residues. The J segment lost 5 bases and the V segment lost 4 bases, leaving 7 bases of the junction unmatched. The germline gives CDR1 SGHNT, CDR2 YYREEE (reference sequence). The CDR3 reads CASSRDRPGETQYF. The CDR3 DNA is TGTGCCAGCAGCAGGGACAGGCCGGGGGAGACCCAGTACTTC.

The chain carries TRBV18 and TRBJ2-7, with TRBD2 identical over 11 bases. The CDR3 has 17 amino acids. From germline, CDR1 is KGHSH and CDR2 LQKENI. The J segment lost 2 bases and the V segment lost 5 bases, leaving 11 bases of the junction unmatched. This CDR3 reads CASSAALAGGGTYEQYF. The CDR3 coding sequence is TGTGCCAGCTCAGCAGCTTTAGCGGGAGGGGGAACCTACGAGCAGTACTTC.

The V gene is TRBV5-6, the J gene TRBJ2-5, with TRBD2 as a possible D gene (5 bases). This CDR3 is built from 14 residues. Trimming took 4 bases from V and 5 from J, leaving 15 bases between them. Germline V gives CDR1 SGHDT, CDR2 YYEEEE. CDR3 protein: CASSTQDGVETQYF. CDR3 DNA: TGTGCCAGCAGCACCCAGGACGGGGTTGAGACCCAGTACTTC.

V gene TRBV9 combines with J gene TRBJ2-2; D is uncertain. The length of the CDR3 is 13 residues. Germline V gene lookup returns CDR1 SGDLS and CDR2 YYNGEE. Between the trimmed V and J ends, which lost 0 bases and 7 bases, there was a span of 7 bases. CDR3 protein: CASSVGPDGELFF. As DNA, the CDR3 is TGTGCCAGCAGCGTAGGACCCGACGGGGAGCTGTTTTTT.

The CDR3 nucleotides read TGTGCCAGTGGGGCGGCCTCTATACAAGAGACCCAGTACTTC. Translating it yields CASGAASIQETQYF. The chain couples TRBV6-5 to TRBJ2-5, with D tentatively TRBD1 (5 bases). Trimming took off 9 bases at V and 2 bases at J, with 16 bases between the two ends. Germline CDR1 MNHEY, CDR2 SVGAGI. The CDR3 has 14 residues.

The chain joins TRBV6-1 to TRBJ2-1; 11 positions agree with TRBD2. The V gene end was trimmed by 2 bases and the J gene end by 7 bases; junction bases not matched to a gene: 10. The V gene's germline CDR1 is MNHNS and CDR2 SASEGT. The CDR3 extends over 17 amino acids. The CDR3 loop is CASSEIRLAGGGNEQFF. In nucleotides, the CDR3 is TGTGCCAGCAGTGAAATCCGGCTAGCGGGAGGAGGGAATGAGCAGTTCTTC.

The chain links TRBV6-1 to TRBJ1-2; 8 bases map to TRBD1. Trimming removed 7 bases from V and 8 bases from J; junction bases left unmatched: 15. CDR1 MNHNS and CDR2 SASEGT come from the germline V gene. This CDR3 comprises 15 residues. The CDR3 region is CASIEDRGVYGGYTF. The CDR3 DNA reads TGTGCCAGCATAGAAGACAGGGGAGTATACGGAGGCTACACCTTC.

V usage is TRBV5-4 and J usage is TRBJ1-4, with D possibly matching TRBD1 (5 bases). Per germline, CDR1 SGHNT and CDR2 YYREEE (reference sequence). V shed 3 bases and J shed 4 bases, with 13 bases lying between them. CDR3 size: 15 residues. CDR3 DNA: TGTGCCAGCAGCTGGGGAGGGGCCCTTAATGAAAAACTGTTTTTT. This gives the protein CASSWGGALNEKLFF.

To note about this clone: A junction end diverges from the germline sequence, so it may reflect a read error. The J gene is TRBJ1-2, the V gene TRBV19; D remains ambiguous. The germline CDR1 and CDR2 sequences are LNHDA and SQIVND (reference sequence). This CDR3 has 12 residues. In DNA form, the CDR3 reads TGTGCCAGTGGTATTGGAGGGAAAGGCTACACCTTC. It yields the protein CASGIGGKGYTF.